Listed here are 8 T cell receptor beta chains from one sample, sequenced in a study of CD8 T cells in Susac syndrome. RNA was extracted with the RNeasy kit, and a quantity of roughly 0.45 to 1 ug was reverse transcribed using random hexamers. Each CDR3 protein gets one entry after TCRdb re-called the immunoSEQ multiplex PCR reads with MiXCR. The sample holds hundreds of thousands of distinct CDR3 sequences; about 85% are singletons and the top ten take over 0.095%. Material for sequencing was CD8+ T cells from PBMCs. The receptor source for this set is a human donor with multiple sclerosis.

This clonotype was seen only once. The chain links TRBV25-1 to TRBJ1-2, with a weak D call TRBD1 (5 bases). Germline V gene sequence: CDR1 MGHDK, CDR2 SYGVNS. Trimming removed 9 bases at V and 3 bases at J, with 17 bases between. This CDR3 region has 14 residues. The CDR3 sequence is CARSQRGSDYGYTF. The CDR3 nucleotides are TGTGCCAGAAGCCAGCGGGGGAGTGACTATGGCTACACCTTC.

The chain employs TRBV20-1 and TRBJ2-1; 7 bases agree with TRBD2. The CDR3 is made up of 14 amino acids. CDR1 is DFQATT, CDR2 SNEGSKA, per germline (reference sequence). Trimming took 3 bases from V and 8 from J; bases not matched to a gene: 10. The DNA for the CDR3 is TGCAGTGCTAGCTTCGCGGGAGAATTTGATGAGCAGTTCTTC. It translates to CSASFAGEFDEQFF.

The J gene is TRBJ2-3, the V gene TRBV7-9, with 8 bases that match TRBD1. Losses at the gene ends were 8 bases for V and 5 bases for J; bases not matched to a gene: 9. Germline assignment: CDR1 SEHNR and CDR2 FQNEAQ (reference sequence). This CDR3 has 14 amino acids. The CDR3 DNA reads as TGTGCCAGCGACCGGACAGGGTATCTAGATACGCAGTATTTT. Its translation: CASDRTGYLDTQYF.

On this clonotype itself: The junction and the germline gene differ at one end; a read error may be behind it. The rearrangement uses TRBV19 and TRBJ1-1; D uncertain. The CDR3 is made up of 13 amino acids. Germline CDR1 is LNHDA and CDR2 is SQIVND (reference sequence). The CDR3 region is CASSIQGNPEAFF. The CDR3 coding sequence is TGTGCCAGTAGTATTCAAGGGAACCCTGAAGCTTTCTTT. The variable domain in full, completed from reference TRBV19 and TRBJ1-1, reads DGGITQSPKYLFRKEGQNVTLSCEQNLNHDAMYWYRQDPGQGLRLIYYSQIVNDFQKGDIAEGYSVSREKKESFPLTVTSAQKNPTAFYLCASSIQGNPEAFFGQGTRLTVV.

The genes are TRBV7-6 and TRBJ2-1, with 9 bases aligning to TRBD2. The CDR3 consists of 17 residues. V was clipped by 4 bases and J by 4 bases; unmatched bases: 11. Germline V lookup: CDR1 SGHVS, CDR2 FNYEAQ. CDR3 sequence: CASSSKPRTSVYNEQFF. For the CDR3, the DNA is TGTGCCAGCAGCTCTAAACCCCGGACTAGCGTATACAATGAGCAGTTCTTC.

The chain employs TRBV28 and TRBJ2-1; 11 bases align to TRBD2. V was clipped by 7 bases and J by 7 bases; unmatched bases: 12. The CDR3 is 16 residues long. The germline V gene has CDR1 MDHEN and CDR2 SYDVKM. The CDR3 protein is CASTLTGTSGPNEQFF. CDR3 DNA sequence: TGTGCCAGCACCTTAACCGGGACTAGCGGCCCAAATGAGCAGTTCTTC.

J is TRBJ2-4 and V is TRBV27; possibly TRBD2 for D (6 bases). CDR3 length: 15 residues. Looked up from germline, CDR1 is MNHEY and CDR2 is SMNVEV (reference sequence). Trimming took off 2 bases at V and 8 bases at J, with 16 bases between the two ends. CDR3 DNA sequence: TGTGCCAGCAGTTTAGGGGGTGGGACGGGAGACATTCAGTACTTC. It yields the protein CASSLGGGTGDIQYF.

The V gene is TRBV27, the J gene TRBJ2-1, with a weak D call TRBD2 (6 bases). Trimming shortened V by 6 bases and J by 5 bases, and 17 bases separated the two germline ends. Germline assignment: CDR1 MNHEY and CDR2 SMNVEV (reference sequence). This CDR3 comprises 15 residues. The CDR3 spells CASSSRGRENNEQFF. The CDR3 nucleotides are TGTGCCAGCAGCTCTAGGGGCCGGGAGAACAATGAGCAGTTCTTC.